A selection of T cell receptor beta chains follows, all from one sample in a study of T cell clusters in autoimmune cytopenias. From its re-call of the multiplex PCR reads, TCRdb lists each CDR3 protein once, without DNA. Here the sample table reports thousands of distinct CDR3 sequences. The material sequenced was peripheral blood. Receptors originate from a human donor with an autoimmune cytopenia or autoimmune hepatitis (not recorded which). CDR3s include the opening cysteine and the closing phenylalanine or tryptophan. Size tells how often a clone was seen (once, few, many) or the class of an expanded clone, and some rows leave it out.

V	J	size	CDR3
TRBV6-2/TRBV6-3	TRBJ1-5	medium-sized	CASSYRGNQPQHF
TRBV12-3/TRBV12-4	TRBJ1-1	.	CASHWGAPNTEAFF
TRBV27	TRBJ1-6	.	CASSLGGTGGVPLHF
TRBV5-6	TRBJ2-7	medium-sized	CASSLAAGLGEQYF
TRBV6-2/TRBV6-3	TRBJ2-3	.	CASSGSGRERNTQYF
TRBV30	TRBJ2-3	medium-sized	CAWIGLAGAFGVTDTQYF
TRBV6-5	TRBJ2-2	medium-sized	CASSPGTPNTGELFF
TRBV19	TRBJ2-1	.	CASSTGGSPIYEQFF
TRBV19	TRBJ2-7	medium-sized	CAAGAGVLYEQYF
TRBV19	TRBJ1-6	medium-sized	CASSITAGTYKVTNNSPLHF
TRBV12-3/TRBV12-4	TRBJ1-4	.	CASSPRAFATNEKLFF
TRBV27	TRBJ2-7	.	CASSHGTQFYEQYF
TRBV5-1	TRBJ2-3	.	CASSLAPRATGDTQYF
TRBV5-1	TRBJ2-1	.	CASASEGAFNNEQFF
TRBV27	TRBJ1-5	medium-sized	CASSSLTGADQPQHF
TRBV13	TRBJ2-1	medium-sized	CASSLRTGPNEQFF
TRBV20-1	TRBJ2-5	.	CSATTSYWEGETQYF
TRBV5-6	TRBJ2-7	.	CASSLQGFEQYF
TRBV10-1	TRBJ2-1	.	CASKGGTGEKQFF
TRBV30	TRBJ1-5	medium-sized	CAWTQGYNQPQHF
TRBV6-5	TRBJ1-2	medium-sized	CASSYSRARRGGYTF
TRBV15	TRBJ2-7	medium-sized	CATSAAGASEYEQYF
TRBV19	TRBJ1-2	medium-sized	CASSRTDNYGYTF
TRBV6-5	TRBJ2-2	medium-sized	CASSEQGWNTGELFF
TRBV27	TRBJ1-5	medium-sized	CASSPSSGALNQPQHF
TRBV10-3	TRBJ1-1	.	CAISDQGGVNTEAFF
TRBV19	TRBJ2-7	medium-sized	CASSVDSYSYEQYF
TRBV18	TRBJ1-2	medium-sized	CASSPTDGRQGHYGYTF
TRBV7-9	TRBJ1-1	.	CASSLRAGLNTEAFF
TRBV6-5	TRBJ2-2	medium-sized	CASPSGVQNTGELFF
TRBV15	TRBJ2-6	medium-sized	CATSRVPFNVLTF
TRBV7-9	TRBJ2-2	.	CASSYRSGELFF